Below are 10 T cell receptor beta chains sequenced from a single sample in a study of T-cell memory formation after mild COVID-19. MiXCR was run by TCRdb on the 5' RACE reads, yielding one entry per CDR3 protein. The sample has 200,000 or so distinct CDR3 sequences; approximately 16% are singletons. The source material was PBMCs or a T cell subset sorted from them (not recorded which). These TCRs come from an adult woman who had mild COVID-19 (a few samples of this study predate the infection). Cell type and time point are not known.

The rearrangement links TRBV20-1 to TRBJ1-5; D unresolved. In germline, CDR1 is DFQATT, CDR2 SNEGSKA (reference sequence). V was trimmed by 0 bases and J by 10 bases, leaving 10 bases between them. The CDR3 has 12 residues. DNA for the CDR3: TGCAGTGCTAGAGATGGGCAGAGTCCCCAGCATTTT. Translation: CSARDGQSPQHF.

This clonotype has at least ten counts. The J gene is TRBJ2-5, the V gene TRBV20-1; 14 positions match TRBD2. Germline assignment: CDR1 DFQATT and CDR2 SNEGSKA (reference sequence). The CDR3 length is 16 residues. With V trimmed by 5 bases and J by 6 bases, 11 bases remained unmatched. The CDR3 region has the DNA TGCAGTGCTTCGACTAGCGGGAGGGCCGGGAGAAAGACCCAGTACTTC. This translates into CSASTSGRAGRKTQYF.

The chain employs TRBV7-3 and TRBJ1-1, with a possible D match to TRBD1 (5 bases). Germline V gene sequence: CDR1 SGHTA, CDR2 FQGTGA. The CDR3 loop spans 13 amino acids. The V end lost 4 bases, the J end lost 1 base, and 7 bases lay between the germline ends. The CDR3 nucleotides are TGTGCCAGCAGCTCACAGGCGAACACTGAAGCTTTCTTT. This sequence encodes CASSSQANTEAFF.

This clonotype was counted only a few times. The rearrangement links TRBV12-3 or TRBV12-4 to TRBJ2-2; D might be TRBD1 or TRBD2, each matching 6 bases. The CDR3 totals 19 residues. V dropped 0 bases and J dropped 0 bases, with 17 bases sitting between them. The CDR3 DNA sequence: TGTGCCAGCAGTTTAGCTTTCAGGGGACTGAGGACGAACACCGGGGAGCTGTTTTTT. Protein sequence: CASSLAFRGLRTNTGELFF.

This clonotype was recorded many times. J is TRBJ2-5 and V is TRBV5-1; D is uncertain. CDR1 is SGHRS and CDR2 is YFSETQ in the germline V gene. The V end was cut by 0 bases, the J end by 5 bases, with 5 bases between. This CDR3 comprises 12 residues. This CDR3 is CASSLDFETQYF. The CDR3 DNA reads TGCGCCAGCAGCTTGGATTTCGAGACCCAGTACTTC. The full variable domain, in which reference TRBV5-1 and TRBJ2-5 provide the parts outside the CDR3, is KAGVTQTPRYLIKTRGQQVTLSCSPISGHRSVSWYQQTPGQGLQFLFEYFSETQRNKGNFPGRFSGRQFSNSRSEMNVSTLELGDSALYLCASSLDFETQYFGPGTRLLVL.

At least ten counts were recorded for this clonotype. The chain uses TRBV7-9 and TRBJ2-3, with D unclear. Germline-derived CDR1 and CDR2 are SEHNR and FQNEAQ (reference sequence). Between the trimmed V and J ends, which lost 5 bases and 0 bases, there was a span of 12 bases. The CDR3 runs to 15 residues. The DNA of the CDR3 is TGTGCCAGCAGCGGCCGTCAGGTTAGCACAGATACGCAGTATTTT. Translated, it gives CASSGRQVSTDTQYF.

In this sample, this clonotype turned up a few times. This rearrangement joins TRBV12-3 or TRBV12-4 to TRBJ2-7; D ambiguous. The length of the CDR3 is 12 residues. V lost 3 bases, J lost 5 bases, and 8 bases lay in between. The CDR3: CASSFVANEQYF. The CDR3 region has the DNA TGTGCCAGCAGTTTTGTTGCCAACGAGCAGTACTTC.

This clonotype came up many times. This sequence joins TRBV20-1 and TRBJ1-1; a possible D gene is TRBD1 (5 bases). The germline CDR1 and CDR2 sequences are DFQATT and SNEGSKA (reference sequence). This CDR3 spans 14 amino acids. The CDR3 coding sequence is TGCAGAGCCCTTAGGGGCGGAATGAACACTGAAGCTTTCTTT. This sequence encodes CRALRGGMNTEAFF.

This chain uses TRBV15 with TRBJ1-1; no clear D gene. The CDR3 sequence is 17 residues long. Trimming pared 0 bases from V and 0 bases from J, leaving 14 bases between. The germline CDR1 and CDR2 sequences are LNHNV and YYDKDF (reference sequence). The CDR3 reads CATSREATFPLNTEAFF. The CDR3 nucleotides read TGTGCCACCAGCAGAGAGGCCACCTTCCCCCTGAACACTGAAGCTTTCTTT.

This clonotype has a handful of counts. The rearrangement uses TRBV7-2 and TRBJ2-7; 7 bases line up with TRBD1. Unmatched junction bases numbered 1, after V lost 3 bases and J lost 2 bases. CDR1 is SGHTA, CDR2 FQGNSA, per germline. The CDR3 has 13 residues. In DNA form, the CDR3 reads TGTGCCAGCAGCTTCGGACAGGCCTACGAGCAGTACTTC. Protein: CASSFGQAYEQYF.